This T cell receptor (beta chain) derives from a study of monozygotic twins with cystic fibrosis. Study background: Libraries were built from three micrograms of fragmented DNA using about 14 PCR cycles. Findings of the study overall: Clonality was generally low (median around 0.009), higher in the most severe patients.

Turning to this clone: Its antigen is not identified.

The CDR3 is made up of 12 amino acids. The V and J ends lost 1 base and 5 bases respectively, with 6 bases between them. Germline assignment: CDR1 MDHEN and CDR2 SYDVKM. Only in-frame clones appear in the TCRdb table, and some are missing; sequencing was by immunoSEQ multiplex PCR. The top ten clones hold around 3% of a sample with over 25,000 clones, approximately 96% of them seen once. The TCR sequence derives from a girl aged 2-9 years with cystic fibrosis. This chain links TRBV28 with TRBJ2-7; D unclear. The specimen sequenced was blood. In nucleotides, the CDR3 is TGTGCCAGCAGTTTATTAGCCCACGAGCAGTACTTC. Encoded protein: CASSLLAHEQYF.